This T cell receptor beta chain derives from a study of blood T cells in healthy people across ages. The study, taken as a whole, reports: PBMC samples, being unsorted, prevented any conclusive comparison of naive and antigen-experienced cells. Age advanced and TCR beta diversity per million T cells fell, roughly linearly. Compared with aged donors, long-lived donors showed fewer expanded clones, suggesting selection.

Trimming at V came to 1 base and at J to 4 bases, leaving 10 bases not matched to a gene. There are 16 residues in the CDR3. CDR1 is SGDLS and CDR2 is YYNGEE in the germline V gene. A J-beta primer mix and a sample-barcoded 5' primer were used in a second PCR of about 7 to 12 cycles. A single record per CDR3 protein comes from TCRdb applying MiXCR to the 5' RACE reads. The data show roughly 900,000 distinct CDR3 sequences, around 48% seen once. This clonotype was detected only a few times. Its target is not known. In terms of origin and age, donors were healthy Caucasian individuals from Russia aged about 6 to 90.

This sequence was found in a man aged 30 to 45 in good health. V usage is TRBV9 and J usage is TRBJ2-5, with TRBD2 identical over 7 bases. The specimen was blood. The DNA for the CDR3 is TGTGCCAGCAGCGTATCCCCTAGCGGCAGAGGAGAGACCCAGTACTTC. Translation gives CASSVSPSGRGETQYF. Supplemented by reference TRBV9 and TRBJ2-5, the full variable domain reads DSGVTQTPKHLITATGQRVTLRCSPRSGDLSVYWYQQSLDQGLQFLIQYYNGEERAKGNILERFSAQQFPDLHSELNLSSLELGDSALYFCASSVSPSGRGETQYFGPGTRLLVL.